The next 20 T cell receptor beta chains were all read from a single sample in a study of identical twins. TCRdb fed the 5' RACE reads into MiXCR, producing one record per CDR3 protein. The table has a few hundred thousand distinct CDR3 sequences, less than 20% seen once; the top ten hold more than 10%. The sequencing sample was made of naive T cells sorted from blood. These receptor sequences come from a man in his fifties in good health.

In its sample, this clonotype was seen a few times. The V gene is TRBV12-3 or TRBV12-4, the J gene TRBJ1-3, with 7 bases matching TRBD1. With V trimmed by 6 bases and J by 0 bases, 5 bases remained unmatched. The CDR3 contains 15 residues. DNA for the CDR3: TGTGCCAGCAGCCGCACAGGGGCCTCTGGAAACACCATATATTTT. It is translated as CASSRTGASGNTIYF.

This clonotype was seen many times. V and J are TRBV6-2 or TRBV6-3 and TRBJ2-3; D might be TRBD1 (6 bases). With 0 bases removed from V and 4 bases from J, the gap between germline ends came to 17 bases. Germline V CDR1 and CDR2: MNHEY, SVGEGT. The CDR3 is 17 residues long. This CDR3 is CASSYSRGQGFSDTQYF. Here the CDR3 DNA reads TGTGCCAGCAGTTACTCGCGTGGGCAGGGGTTCTCAGATACGCAGTATTTT.

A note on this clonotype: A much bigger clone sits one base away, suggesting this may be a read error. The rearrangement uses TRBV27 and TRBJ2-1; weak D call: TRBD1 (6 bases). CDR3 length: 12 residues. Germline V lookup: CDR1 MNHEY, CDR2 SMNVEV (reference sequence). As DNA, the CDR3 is TGTGCCAGCAGCCGACCGGGACAAGAGCAGTCCTTC. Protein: CASSRPGQEQSF.

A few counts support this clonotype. The CDR3 loop reads CASSLGLGPTYEQYF. For the CDR3, the DNA is TGCGCCAGCAGCTTGGGGTTGGGACCAACCTACGAGCAGTACTTC. The chain recombines TRBV5-1 with TRBJ2-7; the D call may be TRBD1 or TRBD2 (5 bases each). Per the germline V gene, CDR1 is SGHRS and CDR2 is YFSETQ. This CDR3 contains 15 residues. V was cut by 0 bases and J by 2 bases, with 12 bases left in between.

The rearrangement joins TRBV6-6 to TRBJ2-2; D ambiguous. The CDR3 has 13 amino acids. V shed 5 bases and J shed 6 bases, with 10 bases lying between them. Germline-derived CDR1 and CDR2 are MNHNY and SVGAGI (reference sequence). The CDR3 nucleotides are TGTGCCAGCAGTGTAAGGGTGGCCGGGGAGCTGTTTTTT. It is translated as CASSVRVAGELFF.

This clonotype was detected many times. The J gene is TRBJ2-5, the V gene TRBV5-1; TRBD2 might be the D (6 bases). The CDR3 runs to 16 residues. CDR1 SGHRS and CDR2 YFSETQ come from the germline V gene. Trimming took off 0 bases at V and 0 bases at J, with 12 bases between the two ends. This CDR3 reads CASSLAIAAYQETQYF. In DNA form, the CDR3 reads TGCGCCAGCAGCTTGGCCATAGCGGCGTACCAAGAGACCCAGTACTTC.

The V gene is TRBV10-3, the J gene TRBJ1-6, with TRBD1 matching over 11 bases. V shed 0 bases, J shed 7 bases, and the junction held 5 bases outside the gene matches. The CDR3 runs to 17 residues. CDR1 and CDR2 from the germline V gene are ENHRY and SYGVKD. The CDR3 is CAISESTGTGGNSPLHF. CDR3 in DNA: TGTGCCATCAGTGAGTCGACGGGGACAGGGGGGAATTCACCCCTCCACTTT.

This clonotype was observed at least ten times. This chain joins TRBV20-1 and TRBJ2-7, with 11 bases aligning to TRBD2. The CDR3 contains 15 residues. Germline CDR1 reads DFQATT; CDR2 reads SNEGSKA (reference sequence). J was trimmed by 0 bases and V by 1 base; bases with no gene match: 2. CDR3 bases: TGCAGTGCTAGAGTCGGACTAGCGGGCTCCTACGAGCAGTACTTC. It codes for CSARVGLAGSYEQYF.

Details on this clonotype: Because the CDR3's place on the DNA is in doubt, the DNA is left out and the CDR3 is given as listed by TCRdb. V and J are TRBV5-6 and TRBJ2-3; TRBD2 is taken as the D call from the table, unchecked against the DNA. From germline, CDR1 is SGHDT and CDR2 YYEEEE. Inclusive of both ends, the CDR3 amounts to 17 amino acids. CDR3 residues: CASSPVLERGGPDTQYF.

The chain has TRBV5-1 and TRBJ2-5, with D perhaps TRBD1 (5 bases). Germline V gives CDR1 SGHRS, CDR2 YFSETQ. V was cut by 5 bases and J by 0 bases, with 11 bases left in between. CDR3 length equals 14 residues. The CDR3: CASRTGPYQETQYF. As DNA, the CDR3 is TGCGCCAGCAGAACAGGACCGTACCAAGAGACCCAGTACTTC.

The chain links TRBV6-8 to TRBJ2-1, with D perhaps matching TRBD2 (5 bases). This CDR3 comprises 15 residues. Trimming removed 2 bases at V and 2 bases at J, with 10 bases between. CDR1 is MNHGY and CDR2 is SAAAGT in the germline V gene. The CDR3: CASSYVAFPYNEQFF. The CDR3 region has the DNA TGTGCCAGCAGTTACGTAGCGTTCCCCTACAATGAGCAGTTCTTC.

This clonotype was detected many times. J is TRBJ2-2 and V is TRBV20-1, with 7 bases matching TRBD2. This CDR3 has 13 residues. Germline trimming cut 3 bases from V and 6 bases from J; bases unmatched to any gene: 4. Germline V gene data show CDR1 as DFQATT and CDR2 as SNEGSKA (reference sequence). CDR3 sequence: CSARGRGAGELFF. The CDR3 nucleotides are TGCAGTGCTAGGGGGAGGGGAGCCGGGGAGCTGTTTTTT.

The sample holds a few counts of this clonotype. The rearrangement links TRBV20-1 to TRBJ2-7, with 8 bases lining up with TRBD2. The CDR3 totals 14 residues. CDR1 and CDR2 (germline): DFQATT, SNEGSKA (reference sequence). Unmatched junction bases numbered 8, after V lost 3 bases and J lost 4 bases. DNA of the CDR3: TGCAGTGCTAGTCCGAGCGGGGGTGATTACGAGCAGTACTTC. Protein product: CSASPSGGDYEQYF.

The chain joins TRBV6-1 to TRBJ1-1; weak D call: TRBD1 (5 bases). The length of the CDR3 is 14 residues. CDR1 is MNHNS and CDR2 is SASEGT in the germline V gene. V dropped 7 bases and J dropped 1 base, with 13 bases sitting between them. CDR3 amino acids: CASTPTGRNTEAFF. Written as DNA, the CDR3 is TGTGCCAGCACCCCCACGGGGCGGAACACTGAAGCTTTCTTT.

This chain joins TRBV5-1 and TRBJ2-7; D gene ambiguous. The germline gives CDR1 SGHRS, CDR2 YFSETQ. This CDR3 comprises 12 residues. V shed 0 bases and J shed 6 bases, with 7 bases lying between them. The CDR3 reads CASSLEGREQYF. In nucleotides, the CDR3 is TGCGCCAGCAGCTTGGAGGGCCGCGAGCAGTACTTC.

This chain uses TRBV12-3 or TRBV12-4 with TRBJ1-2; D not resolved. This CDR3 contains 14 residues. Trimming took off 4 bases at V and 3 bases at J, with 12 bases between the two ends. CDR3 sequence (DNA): TGTGCCAGCAGTTCCTCCTGGGTGGACTATGGCTACACCTTC. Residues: CASSSSWVDYGYTF.

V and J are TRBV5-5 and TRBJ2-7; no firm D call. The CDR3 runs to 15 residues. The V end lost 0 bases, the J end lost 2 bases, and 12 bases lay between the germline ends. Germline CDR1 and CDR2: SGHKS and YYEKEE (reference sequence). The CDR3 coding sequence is TGTGCCAGCAGCTTGGCGCCGACGAAGGCCTACGAGCAGTACTTC. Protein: CASSLAPTKAYEQYF.

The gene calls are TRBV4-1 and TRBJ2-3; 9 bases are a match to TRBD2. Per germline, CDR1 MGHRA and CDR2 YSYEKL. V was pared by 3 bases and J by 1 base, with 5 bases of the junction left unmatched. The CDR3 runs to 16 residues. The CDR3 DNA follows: TGCGCCAGCAGCCAGACTAGCGGACAAGGCACAGATACGCAGTATTTT. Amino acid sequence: CASSQTSGQGTDTQYF.

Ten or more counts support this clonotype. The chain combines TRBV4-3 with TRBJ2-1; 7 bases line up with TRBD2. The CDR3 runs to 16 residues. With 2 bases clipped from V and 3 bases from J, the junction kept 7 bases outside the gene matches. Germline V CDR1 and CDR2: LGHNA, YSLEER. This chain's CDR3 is CASSQTLAENYNEQFF. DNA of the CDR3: TGCGCCAGCAGCCAAACTCTAGCGGAGAACTACAATGAGCAGTTCTTC.

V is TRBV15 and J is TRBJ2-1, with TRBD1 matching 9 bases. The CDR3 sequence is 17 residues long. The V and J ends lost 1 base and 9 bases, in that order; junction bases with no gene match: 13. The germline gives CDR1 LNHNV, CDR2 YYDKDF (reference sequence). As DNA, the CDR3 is TGTGCCACCAGCAGAGGCTACTCCGGGACAGGGTTCGGTGAGCAGTTCTTC. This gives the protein CATSRGYSGTGFGEQFF.